The sequence of this T cell receptor (beta chain) was determined in a study of T cell repertoires in cytomegalovirus infection. Background on the study: Peptides in the study included HLA-C-restricted and HLA-B-restricted CMV epitopes. CMV infection and matching HLA type were both indicated by public TCR beta signatures.

TCRdb re-called the reads through MiXCR, storing one row per CDR3 protein. In the table there are 830,000 or so distinct CDR3 sequences, over 25% of which are singletons. V gave up 6 bases and J gave up 0 bases, with 15 bases separating them. The CDR3 runs 16 residues. CDR1 is MNHNS, CDR2 SASEGT, per germline. Study-level findings and limits: The ex vivo response was dominated by HLA-C-restricted CMV-specific TCR beta clonotypes. CMV carriers having the relevant HLA were flagged by cumulative public TCR beta family frequency.

This clonotype was counted between two and nine times. Its matching antigen is unknown. The clonotype originates from a human donor in good health (CMV status not recorded). Some clones in this sample may be carry-over from other donors' samples. The input for sequencing was cultured CD8+ T cells from PBMCs, taken from culture after CMV antigen stimulation. V gene TRBV6-1 combines with J gene TRBJ1-3; D is undetermined. Here the CDR3 reads CASRASWGYSGNTIYF. In DNA, the CDR3 is TGTGCCAGCAGGGCCTCCTGGGGTTACTCTGGAAACACCATATATTTT.